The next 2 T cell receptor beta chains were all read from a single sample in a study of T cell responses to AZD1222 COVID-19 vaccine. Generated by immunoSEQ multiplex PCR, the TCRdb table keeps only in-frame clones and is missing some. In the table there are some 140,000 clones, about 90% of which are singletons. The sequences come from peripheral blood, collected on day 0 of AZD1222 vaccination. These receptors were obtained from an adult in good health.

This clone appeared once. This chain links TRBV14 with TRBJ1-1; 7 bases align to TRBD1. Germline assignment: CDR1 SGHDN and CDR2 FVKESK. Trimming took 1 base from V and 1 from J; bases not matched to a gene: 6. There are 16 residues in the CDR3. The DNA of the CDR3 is TGTGCCAGCAGCCAAGCCCAGGGGGAAGGGAACACTGAAGCTTTCTTT. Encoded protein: CASSQAQGEGNTEAFF. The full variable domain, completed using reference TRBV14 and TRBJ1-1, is EAGVTQFPSHSVIEKGQTVTLRCDPISGHDNLYWYRRVMGKEIKFLLHFVKESKQDESGMPNNRFLAERTGGTYSTLKVQPAELEDSGVYFCASSQAQGEGNTEAFFGQGTRLTVV.

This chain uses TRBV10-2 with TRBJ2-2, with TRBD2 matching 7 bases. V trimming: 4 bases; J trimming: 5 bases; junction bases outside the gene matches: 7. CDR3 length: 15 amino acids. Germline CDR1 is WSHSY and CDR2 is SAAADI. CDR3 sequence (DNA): TGCGCCAGCAGTGCGGCGGGAGTCAGGACCGGGGAGCTGTTTTTT. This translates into CASSAAGVRTGELFF.